One sample yielded the 14 T cell receptor beta chains listed below, sequenced in a study of T cell repertoires in cytomegalovirus infection. These receptors are not linked to any known antigen. TCRdb passed the reads through MiXCR, listing each CDR3 protein once. The repertoire holds some 480,000 distinct CDR3 sequences, with 30% to 35% as singletons. The sample consisted of cultured PBMCs, taken from culture after CMV antigen stimulation. All receptors come from a human donor in good health (CMV status not recorded). Some clones in this sample may be carry-over from other donors' samples.

The chain has TRBV20-1 and TRBJ2-5, with D possibly matching TRBD2 (7 bases). The CDR3 is made up of 14 amino acids. CDR1 is DFQATT, CDR2 SNEGSKA, per germline (reference sequence). With 4 bases removed from V and 4 bases from J, the gap between germline ends came to 16 bases. DNA for the CDR3: TGCAGTGCTATGCTGCCGGGGGGCCTAGAGACCCAGTACTTC. Translated: CSAMLPGGLETQYF.

The chain uses TRBV29-1 and TRBJ1-3, with D tentatively TRBD1 (5 bases). Germline loops: CDR1 SQVTM, CDR2 ANQGSEA. The V gene lost 6 bases and the J gene lost 0 bases, with 12 bases spanning the gap. The CDR3 is made up of 14 amino acids. This CDR3 reads CSVSGHSSGNTIYF. For the CDR3, the DNA is TGCAGCGTAAGTGGACATTCCTCTGGAAACACCATATATTTT.

In this sample, this clonotype turned up a few times. The rearrangement joins TRBV11-3 to TRBJ1-2, with a weak D call TRBD1 (6 bases). V was cut by 0 bases and J by 5 bases, with 13 bases left in between. The CDR3 is 15 amino acids. Germline V lookup: CDR1 SGHNT, CDR2 YENEEA. This CDR3 reads CASSLEGALGYGYTF. The CDR3, as DNA: TGTGCCAGCAGCTTAGAGGGGGCGCTTGGATATGGCTACACCTTC.

This rearrangement joins TRBV6-1 to TRBJ2-2, with TRBD2 identical over 7 bases. The CDR3 loop spans 14 amino acids. Germline V gives CDR1 MNHNS, CDR2 SASEGT. V shed 0 bases and J 7 bases; nucleotides not matched to a gene: 2. As DNA, the CDR3 is TGTGCCAGCAGTGAAGCGGGGGGGGACGGGGAGCTGTTTTTT. This codes for CASSEAGGDGELFF.

The rearrangement uses TRBV12-3 or TRBV12-4 and TRBJ1-2; D gene ambiguous. CDR3 length: 15 amino acids. Trimming took off 6 bases at V and 4 bases at J, with 18 bases between the two ends. The chain's CDR3 is CASRALFSPGYGYTF. Here the CDR3 DNA reads TGTGCCAGCAGAGCCTTATTTAGTCCTGGCTATGGCTACACCTTC.

The chain couples TRBV12-3 or TRBV12-4 to TRBJ2-7; 8 bases line up with TRBD2. The CDR3 contains 15 residues. V lost 4 bases and J lost 7; bases outside the gene matches: 12. CDR3 region: CASSSGWTSMIEQYV. DNA for the CDR3: TGTGCCAGCAGTTCTGGTTGGACTAGCATGATAGAGCAGTACGTC.

In its sample, this clonotype was seen a few times. The V and J genes are TRBV6-6 and TRBJ2-1; 11 positions match TRBD1. Germline CDR1 MNHNY, CDR2 SVGAGI (reference sequence). This CDR3 contains 15 residues. The V and J ends lost 0 bases and 7 bases, in that order; junction bases with no gene match: 2. CDR3 DNA sequence: TGTGCCAGCAGTTACTCCGGGACAGGGGGGAATGAGCAGTTCTTC. Protein sequence: CASSYSGTGGNEQFF.

This clonotype was counted at least ten times. The rearrangement links TRBV7-2 to TRBJ1-3; D gene ambiguous. With 2 bases removed from V and 0 bases from J, the gap between germline ends came to 14 bases. This CDR3 comprises 17 residues. CDR1 and CDR2 (germline): SGHTA, FQGNSA. The CDR3 nucleotides are TGTGCCAGCAGCTTATATGCTGAGGTCCTCTCTGGAAACACCATATATTTT. This encodes CASSLYAEVLSGNTIYF.

The chain links TRBV10-3 to TRBJ1-1; TRBD1 aligns across 7 bases. The CDR3 is made up of 14 amino acids. Trimming removed 7 bases from V and 4 bases from J; junction bases left unmatched: 9. Germline CDR1 ENHRY, CDR2 SYGVKD. In DNA form, the CDR3 reads TGTGCCATCAATCCTAGGGGGCTTGGCACTGAAGCTTTCTTT. Its protein product is CAINPRGLGTEAFF.

The chain joins TRBV11-2 to TRBJ2-5; D is perhaps TRBD1 (6 bases). V was cut by 3 bases and J by 5 bases, with 13 bases left in between. CDR1 SGHAT and CDR2 FQNNGV come from the germline V gene. This CDR3 spans 14 amino acids. The CDR3 here is CASSFSQGMETQYF. CDR3 nucleotide sequence: TGTGCCAGCAGCTTTTCACAGGGTATGGAGACCCAGTACTTC.

This clonotype was found many times. The V call is TRBV7-8, the J call TRBJ2-7; 14 positions match TRBD2. Unmatched junction bases numbered 9, after V lost 5 bases and J lost 6 bases. CDR1 SGHVS and CDR2 FQNEAQ come from the germline V gene. The CDR3 contains 16 residues. The CDR3 reads CASSNGLAGGQSEQYF. The CDR3, as DNA: TGTGCCAGCAGCAATGGACTAGCGGGAGGTCAATCCGAGCAGTACTTC.

Concerning this clonotype itself: A much larger clone lies a single base off, so this may be a read error. The V and J genes are TRBV7-6 and TRBJ2-1; D gene unclear. Germline V CDR1 and CDR2: SGHVS, FNYEAQ. The CDR3 loop spans 12 amino acids. V was pared by 1 base and J by 8 bases, with 6 bases between. CDR3 amino acids: CASSLDLHEQFF. Written as DNA, the CDR3 is TGTGCCAGCAGCTTAGACCTTCATGAGCAGTTCTTC.

This clonotype is a singleton in its sample. The junction does not match germline at one end; this may be a read error. The gene calls are TRBV4-3 and TRBJ2-1, with D perhaps TRBD1 or TRBD2 (5 bases each). The CDR3 totals 15 residues. Germline V gives CDR1 LGHNA, CDR2 YSLEER. CDR3 nucleotide sequence: TGCGCCAGCAGCCAAGAGCCAGGGAGCTACAATGCGCAGTTCTTC. Amino acid sequence: CASSQEPGSYNAQFF.

This clonotype has only a few counts. The J gene is TRBJ2-2, the V gene TRBV29-1, with D perhaps TRBD2 (6 bases). The CDR3 is 13 residues long. Between the trimmed V and J ends, which lost 5 bases and 3 bases, there was a span of 10 bases. From germline, CDR1 is SQVTM and CDR2 ANQGSEA. The CDR3: CSVRGTYTGELFF. The CDR3 DNA reads TGCAGCGTTCGGGGGACTTACACCGGGGAGCTGTTTTTT.